Below, 22 T cell receptor beta chains from the same sample are listed, as sequenced in a study of patients and donors after allogeneic stem cell transplantation. MiXCR, run by TCRdb on the RT-PCR reads, gives a single entry per CDR3 protein. The profile shows fewer than 75,000 distinct CDR3 sequences, roughly 14% of them singletons. Sequencing used blood, either unsorted or a sorted T cell fraction (not recorded which). The receptor set was obtained from a human donor who was either an allogeneic HSCT recipient or a stem cell or donor lymphocyte infusion donor (not recorded which). It is not recorded whose cells these are; they may come from a transplant donor.

V and J are TRBV29-1 and TRBJ1-2, with D possibly being TRBD1 (6 bases). The V end lost 4 bases, the J end lost 3 bases, and 9 bases lay between the germline ends. Looked up from germline, CDR1 is SQVTM and CDR2 is ANQGSEA. This CDR3 is 12 amino acids long. The CDR3 region has the DNA TGCAGCGTTGGAGGGGGGGACTATGGCTACACCTTC. It codes for CSVGGGDYGYTF.

The chain has TRBV24-1 and TRBJ2-1; D is uncertain. The CDR3 length is 15 residues. The V gene lost 4 bases and the J gene lost 2 bases, with 11 bases spanning the gap. Looked up from germline, CDR1 is KGHDR and CDR2 is SFDVKD. CDR3 in amino acids: CATSDTGSPYNEQFF. The CDR3 bases are TGTGCCACCAGTGACACTGGGTCACCCTACAATGAGCAGTTCTTC.

Many counts were recorded for this clonotype. The chain links TRBV10-3 to TRBJ1-2; D is ambiguous. Germline CDR1 reads ENHRY; CDR2 reads SYGVKD. Trimming took off 3 bases at V and 8 bases at J, with 13 bases between the two ends. The CDR3 spans 13 residues. This CDR3 is CAISEAPGEGYTF. The CDR3 DNA reads as TGTGCCATCAGTGAAGCACCGGGTGAGGGCTACACCTTC.

Many counts were recorded for this clonotype. The chain combines TRBV4-2 with TRBJ1-1, with D possibly TRBD1 on 5 matching bases. The CDR3 loop spans 15 amino acids. V lost 0 bases and J 4 bases, leaving 12 bases between the germline ends. From germline, CDR1 is LGHNA and CDR2 YNFKEQ. For the CDR3, the DNA is TGTGCCAGCAGCCAAGACGAGGGGCTTGTCACTGAAGCTTTCTTT. Protein product: CASSQDEGLVTEAFF.

The CDR3 DNA reads as TGCGCCAGCAGCTTGGTTCGGGGTATGAACACTGAAGCTTTCTTT. It codes for CASSLVRGMNTEAFF. The chain employs TRBV5-1 and TRBJ1-1; D is unresolved. From germline, CDR1 is SGHRS and CDR2 YFSETQ. Between the trimmed V and J ends, which lost 0 bases and 0 bases, there was a span of 9 bases. The CDR3 has 15 amino acids.

The rearrangement uses TRBV12-3 or TRBV12-4 and TRBJ2-1; 8 nucleotides align to TRBD2. Trimming removed 8 bases from V and 0 bases from J; junction bases left unmatched: 6. CDR3 length equals 15 residues. CDR3 in amino acids: CASSGGVVSYNEQFF. CDR3 in DNA: TGTGCCAGCTCGGGGGGGGTAGTCTCCTACAATGAGCAGTTCTTC.

This clonotype has ten or more counts. The chain couples TRBV5-6 to TRBJ1-4; D gene uncertain. The CDR3 consists of 14 residues. Trimming pared 4 bases from V and 5 bases from J, leaving 12 bases between. Germline V gene lookup returns CDR1 SGHDT and CDR2 YYEEEE. As DNA, the CDR3 is TGTGCCAGCAGCCTGAAATCAAGGAATGAAAAACTGTTTTTT. Translating it yields CASSLKSRNEKLFF.

This clonotype came up a few times. V usage is TRBV5-1 and J usage is TRBJ1-1; no reliable D call. The CDR3 has 14 amino acids. The V and J ends lost 1 base and 0 bases respectively, with 7 bases between them. Germline CDR1 is SGHRS and CDR2 is YFSETQ. In DNA, the CDR3 is TGCGCCAGCAGCTTGCAACACATGAACACTGAAGCTTTCTTT. Protein product: CASSLQHMNTEAFF.

This clonotype occurred many times. This chain uses TRBV5-1 with TRBJ1-1; D uncertain. V was pared by 3 bases and J by 4 bases, with 7 bases between. There are 12 residues in the CDR3. Looked up from germline, CDR1 is SGHRS and CDR2 is YFSETQ. CDR3 in amino acids: CASSWGATEAFF. The CDR3 DNA reads TGCGCCAGCAGCTGGGGTGCCACTGAAGCTTTCTTT.

This clonotype was seen only a few times. This sequence joins TRBV10-3 and TRBJ2-7, with 7 bases identical to TRBD2. V dropped 0 bases and J dropped 4; count of bases not matched to a gene: 9. CDR3 length equals 16 residues. Germline V lookup: CDR1 ENHRY, CDR2 SYGVKD. CDR3 residues: CAISESSSGGRYEQYF. DNA of the CDR3: TGTGCCATCAGTGAGTCGTCTAGCGGAGGGAGGTACGAGCAGTACTTC.

The V and J genes are TRBV27 and TRBJ2-1; TRBD2 matches at 12 bases. There are 18 residues in the CDR3. The germline V gene encodes CDR1 MNHEY and CDR2 SMNVEV (reference sequence). Germline trimming cut 5 bases from V and 0 bases from J; bases unmatched to any gene: 8. The CDR3 region has the DNA TGTGCCAGCAGTCCCCTGCTAGCGGGAGGGCCCTCCTACAATGAGCAGTTCTTC. It specifies CASSPLLAGGPSYNEQFF.

The chain couples TRBV24-1 to TRBJ2-1; 7 bases fit TRBD2. Germline CDR1 reads KGHDR; CDR2 reads SFDVKD. The CDR3 has 13 amino acids. V trimming: 12 bases; J trimming: 4 bases; junction bases outside the gene matches: 8. In DNA, the CDR3 is TGTGCCTGCGGGGCGGGAGCATACAATGAGCAGTTCTTC. Amino acid sequence: CACGAGAYNEQFF.

This chain uses TRBV9 with TRBJ1-1, with a weak D call TRBD1 (5 bases). The CDR3 totals 16 residues. V lost 0 bases and J 4 bases, leaving 16 bases between the germline ends. In germline, CDR1 is SGDLS, CDR2 YYNGEE. In DNA form, the CDR3 reads TGTGCCAGCAGCGTAGAAAGTATCTGGGGCGCCACTGAAGCTTTCTTT. Amino acid sequence: CASSVESIWGATEAFF.

This clonotype occurred a few times. The rearrangement links TRBV6-1 to TRBJ1-3, with no clear D. CDR3 length equals 16 residues. The V gene lost 6 bases and the J gene lost 0 bases, with 15 bases spanning the gap. Germline V gene data show CDR1 as MNHNS and CDR2 as SASEGT. In DNA form, the CDR3 reads TGTGCCAGCAGGGAGCTTCGGGCTAGCTCTGGAAACACCATATATTTT. It is translated as CASRELRASSGNTIYF.

In this sample, this clonotype turned up a few times. The V call is TRBV12-3 or TRBV12-4, the J call TRBJ2-1; possibly TRBD1 for D (6 bases). This CDR3 has 16 amino acids. Trimming stripped 3 bases from V and 6 bases from J, with 18 bases between. CDR3 DNA: TGTGCCAGCAGTTTCTTCACCTGGACAGCGCCCAATGAGCAGTTCTTC. Protein sequence: CASSFFTWTAPNEQFF.

The chain's CDR3 is CASSPPAEAGPPGETQYF. The CDR3 DNA sequence: TGTGCCAGCAGCCCCCCGGCCGAAGCGGGACCCCCTGGAGAGACCCAGTACTTC. The chain uses TRBV7-9 and TRBJ2-5, with 7 bases matching TRBD2. Germline-derived CDR1 and CDR2 are SEHNR and FQNEAQ (reference sequence). The CDR3 covers 18 residues. V shed 5 bases, J shed 4 bases, and the junction held 19 bases outside the gene matches.

This clonotype was recorded many times. The chain joins TRBV29-1 to TRBJ2-7; D ambiguous. The CDR3 spans 13 residues. Germline assignment: CDR1 SQVTM and CDR2 ANQGSEA. Between the trimmed V and J ends, which lost 2 bases and 0 bases, there was a span of 8 bases. CDR3 region: CSVEFLSSYEQYF. The CDR3 coding sequence is TGCAGCGTTGAATTCCTGAGCTCCTACGAGCAGTACTTC.

On this clonotype: At one end the junction does not follow the germline gene, possibly because of a read error. The V gene is TRBV12-3 or TRBV12-4, the J gene TRBJ2-7, with 8 bases lining up with TRBD2. There are 12 residues in the CDR3. The CDR3 sequence is CASSLGSGTRGF. The CDR3 DNA is TGTGCCAGCAGTTTAGGTAGCGGGACGAGGGGCTTC.

V is TRBV20-1 and J is TRBJ2-7; D possibly corresponds to TRBD1 (6 bases). Looked up from germline, CDR1 is DFQATT and CDR2 is SNEGSKA (reference sequence). CDR3 size: 14 residues. The V and J ends lost 5 bases and 3 bases respectively, with 17 bases between them. The CDR3 nucleotides are TGCAGTGCTTCCCGGGACATAAAAGTCTACGAGCAGTACTTC. It encodes CSASRDIKVYEQYF.

This clonotype came up a few times. This sequence joins TRBV24-1 and TRBJ1-5; TRBD1 might be the D (5 bases). This CDR3 region has 16 residues. Germline V CDR1 and CDR2: KGHDR, SFDVKD. Trimming pared 3 bases from V and 3 bases from J, leaving 14 bases between. The CDR3 is CATSDVGGGNNQPQHF. CDR3 bases: TGTGCCACCAGTGATGTTGGGGGAGGTAACAATCAGCCCCAGCATTTT.

Concerning this clonotype itself: The germline gene is not matched at one end of the junction; a read error may be the cause. The rearrangement joins TRBV7-7 to TRBJ1-6, with D maybe TRBD1 (5 bases). This CDR3 has 16 amino acids. Per the germline V gene, CDR1 is SSHAT and CDR2 is FNYEAQ (reference sequence). The chain's CDR3 is CASSPMGTDDNSPLHF. The CDR3 DNA sequence: TGTGCTAGCAGCCCAATGGGGACCGACGATAATTCACCCCTCCACTTT.

V gene TRBV5-1 combines with J gene TRBJ1-2; 7 bases line up with TRBD1. Germline loops: CDR1 SGHRS, CDR2 YFSETQ. Trimming removed 0 bases from V and 4 bases from J; junction bases left unmatched: 3. This CDR3 contains 14 residues. The chain's CDR3 is CASSLDPGGYGYTF. The CDR3 DNA sequence: TGCGCCAGCAGCTTGGATCCAGGGGGCTATGGCTACACCTTC.